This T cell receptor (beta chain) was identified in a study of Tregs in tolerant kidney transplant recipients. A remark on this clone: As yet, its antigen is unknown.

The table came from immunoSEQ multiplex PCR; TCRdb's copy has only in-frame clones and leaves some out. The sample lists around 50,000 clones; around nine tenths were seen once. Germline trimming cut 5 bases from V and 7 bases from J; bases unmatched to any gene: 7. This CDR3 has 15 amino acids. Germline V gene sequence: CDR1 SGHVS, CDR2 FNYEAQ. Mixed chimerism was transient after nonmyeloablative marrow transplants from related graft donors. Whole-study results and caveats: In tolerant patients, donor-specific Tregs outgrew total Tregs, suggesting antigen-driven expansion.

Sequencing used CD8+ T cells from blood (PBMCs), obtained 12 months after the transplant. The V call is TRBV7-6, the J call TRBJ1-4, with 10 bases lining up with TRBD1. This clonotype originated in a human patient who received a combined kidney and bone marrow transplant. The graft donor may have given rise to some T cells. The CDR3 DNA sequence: TGTGCCAGCAGCGAAGGGACAGGGGCTGGTGAAAAACTGTTTTTT. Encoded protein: CASSEGTGAGEKLFF. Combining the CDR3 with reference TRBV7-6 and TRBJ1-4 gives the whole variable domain GAGVSQSPRYKVTKRGQDVALRCDPISGHVSLYWYRQALGQGPEFLTYFNYEAQQDKSGLPNDRFSAERPEGSISTLTIQRTEQRDSAMYRCASSEGTGAGEKLFFGSGTQLSVL.